One T cell receptor (beta chain) is described in this entry. Antigen specificity is unknown. This sample was included in a study of T cells in localized non-small cell lung cancer. Trimming removed 6 bases from V and 2 bases from J; junction bases left unmatched: 3. The CDR3 contains 13 residues. TCRdb's table, derived via immunoSEQ multiplex PCR, lists solely in-frame clones and lacks some. In the table there are about 11,000 clones, 85% to 90% of which are singletons. General observations from the study: Paired adjacent lung recovered a median roughly 50 of the top 100 tumor clones. Only one tumor region went through sequencing, so heterogeneity may still be there.

This clonotype was sampled from a male donor aged 60 or over with stage I lung adenocarcinoma. The specimen comprised peripheral blood, sampled before any cancer treatment. V gene TRBV7-1 combines with J gene TRBJ1-1; TRBD1 agrees at 7 bases. TRBV7-1 is an open reading frame whose function is uncertain. The chain's CDR3 is CASRQGENTEAFF. CDR3 sequence (DNA): TGTGCCAGCAGGCAGGGGGAAAACACTGAAGCTTTCTTT.